The 3 T cell receptor beta chains below all came from one sample that was sequenced in a study of shared clonotypes between healthy human individuals. The data were produced by immunoSEQ multiplex PCR, yet TCRdb's version contains in-frame clones alone and is incomplete. The data contain 550,000 to 700,000 clones, around four fifths of them seen just once; the ten biggest clones take up under 2%. Sample: memory CD4+ T cells sorted from blood. The subset here: CD45RA-negative fraction. The receptors originated from a woman under 40 in good health.

This sequence joins TRBV28 and TRBJ1-2, with a tentative D call TRBD1 (6 bases). Germline V gives CDR1 MDHEN, CDR2 SYDVKM. The germline V and J ends were trimmed by 9 bases and 8 bases, with 22 bases remaining between them. This CDR3 region has 14 residues. This chain's CDR3 is CASGQSLSVWGYTF. CDR3 in DNA: TGTGCCAGTGGACAGTCTTTGAGTGTCTGGGGCTACACCTTC.

This chain links TRBV15 with TRBJ2-7, with TRBD2 identical over 10 bases. Germline V lookup: CDR1 LNHNV, CDR2 YYDKDF (reference sequence). The J segment lost 3 bases and the V segment lost 2 bases, leaving 1 base of the junction unmatched. This CDR3 is built from 14 residues. The DNA of the CDR3 is TGTGCCACCAGCAGACCTAGCGGGAGCTACGAGCAGTACTTC. This translates into CATSRPSGSYEQYF.

The chain links TRBV6-6 to TRBJ2-7; no reliable D call. Germline lookup yields CDR1 MNHNY and CDR2 SVGAGI (reference sequence). The CDR3 sequence is 14 residues long. Trimming shortened V by 3 bases and J by 3 bases, and 12 bases separated the two germline ends. CDR3 DNA: TGTGCCAGCAGTTATCGCGATCGCGGCTACGAGCAGTACTTC. It translates to CASSYRDRGYEQYF.